This T cell receptor beta chain was observed in a study of human T cells and chemical hapten exposure. As for the study in general: Mostly female patients had alopecia areata, totalis or universalis. Small pooled library volume differences mainly caused per-sample TCR yield variation. Study findings and constraints: After DPC sensitization, TCRs above 1 in 1000 frequency showed no change. Controls had significantly fewer large CDR3 similarity clusters than were formed by expanded TCRs.

Trimming removed 4 bases from V and 7 bases from J; junction bases left unmatched: 7. The CDR3 is 14 residues long. Germline V lookup: CDR1 LGHDT, CDR2 YNNKEL (reference sequence). This clonotype is labeled medium-sized. Its matching antigen is unknown. Sample time point: pre-sensitization, week 0. Treatment indicated: therapeutic diphenylcyclopropenone sensitization with weekly scalp DPC. TCRdb re-derived calls from the RACE reads in MiXCR, one entry per CDR3 protein. This sample has fewer than 70,000 distinct CDR3 sequences; about 7% occur once, and the top ten carry 1.5% to 2%. This clonotype was obtained from a woman under 40 with alopecia areata. Some clones in this sample may be carry-over from other donors' samples. Sequencing was performed on whole blood, taken in connection with sensitization to the hapten diphenylcyclopropenone (DPC). The chain employs TRBV3-1 and TRBJ1-5; 7 nucleotides align to TRBD1. The CDR3 sequence is CASSPFTGEQPQHF. In nucleotides, the CDR3 is TGTGCCAGCAGCCCCTTCACAGGGGAACAGCCCCAGCATTTT. Based on the CDR3 plus reference TRBV3-1 and TRBJ1-5, the full variable domain is DTAVSQTPKYLVTQMGNDKSIKCEQNLGHDTMYWYKQDSKKFLKIMFSYNNKELIINETVPNRFSPKSPDKAHLNLHINSLELGDSAVYFCASSPFTGEQPQHFGDGTRLSIL.